The subject of this entry is one TCR beta chain. Those enrolled in Seattle joined during active infection and were followed longitudinally afterward. V lost 2 bases to trimming and J lost 9 bases, with 11 bases between them. This CDR3 comprises 13 residues. Germline CDR1 reads MRHNA; CDR2 reads SNTAGT. The data were taken from a study of blood T cell repertoires in COVID-19. Study-level background: The samples span acute and convalescent COVID-19 from the United States, Italy and Spain. PBMCs, B-cell-depleted T cells, or T cells were the source of the cDNA or gDNA that made up the material.

Original processing notes: The assay estimated nucleated cells by amplifying reference gene primers. Some clones are missing from TCRdb's copy, which holds only in-frame ones; the method was immunoSEQ multiplex PCR. The DNA was the basis for D and trimming; V, J and clone size are from that table. The table shows over 250,000 clones, with about nine tenths occurring only once. The origin of this receptor is a person aged 18 to 35 with COVID-19, enrolled during active disease. Input material: peripheral blood. This sequence joins TRBV6-4 and TRBJ2-1; D not resolved. The CDR3 sequence: CASSDPKPVEQFF. CDR3 bases: TGTGCCAGCAGTGACCCAAAACCAGTTGAGCAGTTCTTC.